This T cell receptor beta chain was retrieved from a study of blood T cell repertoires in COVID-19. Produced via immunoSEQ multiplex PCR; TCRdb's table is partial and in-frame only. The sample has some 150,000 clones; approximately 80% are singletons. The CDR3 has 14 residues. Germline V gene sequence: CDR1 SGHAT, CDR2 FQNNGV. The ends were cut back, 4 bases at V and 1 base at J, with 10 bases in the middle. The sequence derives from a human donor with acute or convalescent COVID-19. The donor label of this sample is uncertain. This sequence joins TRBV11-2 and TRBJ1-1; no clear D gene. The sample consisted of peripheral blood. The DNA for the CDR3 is TGTGCCAGCAGCTCCACGTACGGGAACACTGAAGCTTTCTTT. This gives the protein CASSSTYGNTEAFF.